These 25 T cell receptor beta chains originate from one sample sequenced in a study of cytomegalovirus exposure and HLA in healthy donors. Libraries were prepared by immunoSEQ multiplex PCR; TCRdb keeps only in-frame clonotypes and omits some of them. Of about 360,000 clones listed, 86% were seen once; the top ten hold about 0.8%. Sequencing was done on a sample of PBMCs. The receptor source for this set is a woman between 18 and 29 years old in good health and CMV-seronegative.

V usage is TRBV5-1 and J usage is TRBJ2-3; D may be TRBD2 (6 bases). The CDR3 runs 12 residues. Germline assignment: CDR1 SGHRS and CDR2 YFSETQ. V was pared by 4 bases and J by 5 bases, with 8 bases between. In nucleotides, the CDR3 is TGCGCCAGCAGCCCGGGGGAAGATACGCAGTATTTT. It specifies CASSPGEDTQYF.

The rearrangement joins TRBV6-5 to TRBJ2-2; 11 bases align to TRBD1. The CDR3 is 16 amino acids. The germline CDR1 and CDR2 sequences are MNHEY and SVGAGI. Trimming at V came to 2 bases and at J to 5 bases, leaving 4 bases not matched to a gene. The CDR3 spells CASSYPGTGGTGELFF. Here the CDR3 DNA reads TGTGCCAGCAGTTACCCCGGGACAGGGGGGACCGGGGAGCTGTTTTTT.

The chain links TRBV9 to TRBJ2-1; 15 bases align to TRBD2. Looked up from germline, CDR1 is SGDLS and CDR2 is YYNGEE. V shed 4 bases, J shed 9 bases, and the junction held 8 bases outside the gene matches. The CDR3 sequence is 16 residues long. The chain's CDR3 is CASSPGLAGGRGEQFF. CDR3 in DNA: TGTGCCAGCAGCCCGGGACTAGCGGGAGGTCGCGGTGAGCAGTTCTTC.

This rearrangement joins TRBV27 to TRBJ1-1; no clear D. CDR3 length equals 15 residues. V gave up 0 bases and J gave up 5 bases, with 13 bases separating them. The germline gives CDR1 MNHEY, CDR2 SMNVEV (reference sequence). CDR3 DNA: TGTGCCAGCAGTTTATCAGAGGGCAGAAGGACTGAAGCTTTCTTT. Residues: CASSLSEGRRTEAFF.

This clone was seen a single time. The rearrangement uses TRBV4-2 and TRBJ2-1, with TRBD2 matching 8 bases. Germline-derived CDR1 and CDR2 are LGHNA and YNFKEQ. V dropped 0 bases and J dropped 6; count of bases not matched to a gene: 10. The CDR3 is 17 amino acids. The CDR3, as DNA: TGTGCCAGCAGCCAAGATCTTGGTAGCGGGGTGTTCAATGAGCAGTTCTTC. Translation: CASSQDLGSGVFNEQFF.

The rearrangement uses TRBV10-3 and TRBJ1-1; TRBD1 agrees at 8 bases. The V gene end was trimmed by 6 bases and the J gene end by 8 bases; junction bases not matched to a gene: 2. The CDR3 runs to 11 residues. Germline values: CDR1 ENHRY, CDR2 SYGVKD. The CDR3 DNA is TGTGCCATCAGCCAGGGGGCCGAAGCTTTCTTT. Translated: CAISQGAEAFF.

This chain connects TRBV7-6 to TRBJ2-7, with 7 nucleotides matching TRBD2. The CDR3 covers 15 residues. V lost 5 bases and J lost 0; bases outside the gene matches: 7. Germline CDR1 and CDR2: SGHVS and FNYEAQ. CDR3 in amino acids: CASSPGRASSYEQYF. Written as DNA, the CDR3 is TGTGCCAGCAGCCCAGGGAGGGCGAGCTCCTACGAGCAGTACTTC.

The gene calls are TRBV19 and TRBJ2-3, with D perhaps TRBD1 (7 bases). The CDR3 has 14 residues. Germline CDR1 LNHDA, CDR2 SQIVND (reference sequence). Trimming left V 7 bases short and J 3 bases short, with 14 bases between. The CDR3 nucleotides are TGTGCCAGTACTCCAGGGGGGACTACAGATACGCAGTATTTT. Translated: CASTPGGTTDTQYF.

The V gene is TRBV10-2, the J gene TRBJ2-7; 10 bases are shared with TRBD1. J gave up 2 bases and V 8 bases, and 9 bases lay outside the gene matches. Germline V lookup: CDR1 WSHSY, CDR2 SAAADI. The CDR3 consists of 15 residues. CDR3 in amino acids: CASAEGDRGPYEQYF. CDR3 coding DNA: TGCGCCAGCGCCGAGGGGGACAGGGGACCCTACGAGCAGTACTTC.

In this sample, this clone turned up a few times. V and J are TRBV30 and TRBJ1-1; D is ambiguous. Trimming shortened V by 0 bases and J by 5 bases, and 10 bases separated the two germline ends. CDR1 is GTSNPN and CDR2 is SVGIG in the germline V gene (reference sequence). The CDR3 is 13 residues long. Written as DNA, the CDR3 is TGTGCCTGGAGTGTATATGGGCATACTGAAGCTTTCTTT. Residues: CAWSVYGHTEAFF.

V is TRBV4-1 and J is TRBJ2-2; 8 nucleotides line up with TRBD2. The CDR3 length is 16 residues. CDR1 is MGHRA, CDR2 YSYEKL, per germline. The V segment lost 1 base and the J segment 7 bases; nucleotides outside the gene matches: 8. The DNA of the CDR3 is TGCGCCAGCAGCCAAGCCCAGCGGGAGTTTGGCGGGGAGCTGTTTTTT. Encoded protein: CASSQAQREFGGELFF.

This rearrangement joins TRBV27 to TRBJ2-7; 10 bases align to TRBD2. Unmatched junction bases numbered 6, after V lost 2 bases and J lost 5 bases. The CDR3 is 15 amino acids. In germline, CDR1 is MNHEY, CDR2 SMNVEV (reference sequence). The CDR3 is CASSLRSGRGDEQYF. The CDR3 coding sequence is TGTGCCAGCAGTTTACGGAGCGGGAGGGGCGACGAGCAGTACTTC.

The chain is built from TRBV7-2 and TRBJ1-1, with 7 bases that match TRBD1. The CDR3 loop spans 16 amino acids. J was trimmed by 5 bases and V by 1 base; bases with no gene match: 10. Germline assignment: CDR1 SGHTA and CDR2 FQGNSA. CDR3 in amino acids: CASSLVSGTVGTEAFF. Here the CDR3 DNA reads TGTGCCAGCAGCTTAGTTTCAGGGACAGTAGGTACTGAAGCTTTCTTT.

The genes are TRBV14 and TRBJ2-1; 8 positions match TRBD2. Germline loops: CDR1 SGHDN, CDR2 FVKESK. The CDR3 has 15 amino acids. J lost 3 bases, V lost 5 bases, and 6 bases had no gene match. DNA for the CDR3: TGTGCCAGCAGCGTCGGGAGGGCCATCTACAATGAGCAGTTCTTC. It is translated as CASSVGRAIYNEQFF.

The CDR3 nucleotides are TGTGCCAGCAGCTTGGTGGCTAGCGGGGGGGCCTTTAGCTCCTACGAGCAGTACTTC. Protein product: CASSLVASGGAFSSYEQYF. The rearrangement uses TRBV5-8 and TRBJ2-7; 12 bases align to TRBD2. This CDR3 is built from 19 residues. CDR1 and CDR2 from the germline V gene are SGHTS and YDEGEE. V gave up 0 bases and J gave up 0 bases; unmatched junction bases: 10.

The rearrangement joins TRBV6-1 to TRBJ1-5; possibly TRBD1 for D (6 bases). V dropped 3 bases and J dropped 8 bases, with 17 bases sitting between them. The germline V gene has CDR1 MNHNS and CDR2 SASEGT. The CDR3 loop spans 15 amino acids. Written as DNA, the CDR3 is TGTGCCAGCAGTGAGGTTACAGGGTCGGTCAAGCCCCAGCATTTT. It is translated as CASSEVTGSVKPQHF.

This chain uses TRBV13 with TRBJ2-3; TRBD2 is a possible D gene (6 bases). Germline CDR1 reads PRHDT; CDR2 reads FYEKMQ (reference sequence). This CDR3 is 15 amino acids long. Trimming pared 5 bases from V and 2 bases from J, leaving 14 bases between. As DNA, the CDR3 is TGTGCCAGCAGCCAACACGGCGGGGACACAGATACGCAGTATTTT. Protein sequence: CASSQHGGDTDTQYF.

V is TRBV30 and J is TRBJ2-5; TRBD2 agrees at 8 bases. V was clipped by 2 bases and J by 2 bases; unmatched bases: 10. The CDR3 is 16 residues long. Germline-derived CDR1 and CDR2 are GTSNPN and SVGIG (reference sequence). The CDR3 region has the DNA TGTGCCTGGAGTCCCCCCGGACTAGCAGCTCAAGAGACCCAGTACTTC. It translates to CAWSPPGLAAQETQYF.

The chain has TRBV6-1 and TRBJ2-4, with D possibly TRBD2 on 7 matching bases. V lost 11 bases and J lost 8, with 19 bases in between. Germline-derived CDR1 and CDR2 are MNHNS and SASEGT. The CDR3 length is 13 residues. CDR3 amino acids: CAGKYIGGDIQYF. The CDR3 coding sequence is TGTGCCGGAAAGTACATAGGGGGGGACATTCAGTACTTC.

The rearrangement joins TRBV9 to TRBJ2-7; 7 bases align to TRBD1. CDR1 and CDR2 (germline): SGDLS, YYNGEE. Losses at the gene ends were 4 bases for V and 0 bases for J; bases not matched to a gene: 10. The CDR3 is 16 amino acids. DNA for the CDR3: TGTGCCAGCAGCCCCGCCAGGGGGTGGAGCTCCTACGAGCAGTACTTC. This encodes CASSPARGWSSYEQYF. The full variable domain, completed using reference TRBV9 and TRBJ2-7, is DSGVTQTPKHLITATGQRVTLRCSPRSGDLSVYWYQQSLDQGLQFLIQYYNGEERAKGNILERFSAQQFPDLHSELNLSSLELGDSALYFCASSPARGWSSYEQYFGPGTRLTVT.

V usage is TRBV9 and J usage is TRBJ2-5, with 11 bases aligning to TRBD1. Trimming removed 4 bases from V and 5 bases from J; junction bases left unmatched: 10. CDR1 is SGDLS and CDR2 is YYNGEE in the germline V gene. CDR3 length: 16 amino acids. CDR3 amino acids: CASSPGQGAIKETQYF. CDR3 coding DNA: TGTGCCAGCAGCCCCGGACAGGGGGCTATTAAGGAGACCCAGTACTTC.

The chain uses TRBV29-1 and TRBJ2-3, with D perhaps matching TRBD2 (6 bases). Trimming took off 0 bases at V and 5 bases at J, with 15 bases between the two ends. The CDR3 length is 15 residues. CDR1 and CDR2 from the germline V gene are SQVTM and ANQGSEA. CDR3 bases: TGCAGCGTTGAAGACCTACTAGCCGGGGGAGATACGCAGTATTTT. This gives the protein CSVEDLLAGGDTQYF.

The chain employs TRBV7-9 and TRBJ1-2; no reliable D call. Trimming removed 5 bases at V and 7 bases at J, with 26 bases between. CDR3 length: 17 residues. Germline V gene sequence: CDR1 SEHNR, CDR2 FQNEAQ (reference sequence). The CDR3 DNA reads as TGTGCCAGCAGCCCCGCTAGGACCCGACCCGGGATGGGTGGCTACACCTTC. Translating gives CASSPARTRPGMGGYTF.

J is TRBJ1-3 and V is TRBV19; the D gene is possibly TRBD1 (5 bases). The ends were cut back, 5 bases at V and 5 bases at J, with 13 bases in the middle. The germline gives CDR1 LNHDA, CDR2 SQIVND (reference sequence). This CDR3 spans 14 amino acids. CDR3 coding DNA: TGTGCCAGTAGTGAAGGGGCGGGGAGAAACACCATATATTTT. Translation gives CASSEGAGRNTIYF.

The V gene is TRBV4-1, the J gene TRBJ2-1; 9 bases are shared with TRBD1. This CDR3 region has 17 residues. Unmatched junction bases numbered 12, after V lost 1 base and J lost 8 bases. Per germline, CDR1 MGHRA and CDR2 YSYEKL. The CDR3 loop is CASSQAPSGTGLYEQFF. CDR3 in DNA: TGCGCCAGCAGCCAAGCTCCCTCCGGGACAGGGCTGTATGAGCAGTTCTTC.